This T cell receptor (beta chain) was found in a study of T cell changes during pregnancy in multiple sclerosis. The method was immunoSEQ multiplex PCR; TCRdb's version includes in-frame clones alone and lacks a portion of them. The data contain around 130,000 clones, roughly 92% of them singletons. J gave up 5 bases and V 0 bases, and 5 bases lay outside the gene matches. Germline values: CDR1 SGHDT, CDR2 YYEEEE. This CDR3 contains 15 residues. The input for sequencing was peripheral blood, taken before pregnancy. The receptor's source is a female donor with multiple sclerosis, enrolled in a pregnancy study. This chain uses TRBV5-6 with TRBJ2-5, with 9 nucleotides matching TRBD1. CDR3 amino acids: CASSLGDRVWETQYF. The CDR3 DNA sequence: TGTGCCAGCAGCTTGGGGGACAGGGTTTGGGAGACCCAGTACTTC.